Listed below are T cell receptor beta chains from one sample, sequenced in a study of beta chain features in type 1 diabetes. The assay was immunoSEQ multiplex PCR, and TCRdb's table has in-frame clones only and misses some. The table shows 680,000 or so clones, with roughly 16% occurring only once. Sequenced: naive CD4+ T cells from blood. Receptor source: a man between 18 and 35 years old in good health. Both conserved end residues are part of each CDR3. A D gene is named only where the DNA matches it firmly. Some rows mark clone size as missing; the rest say once, few, many or name a class of expanded clone.

v_call: TRBV25-1; d_call: .; j_call: TRBJ2-7; clone_size: .; cdr3_aa: CASSKGAAEGRSYEQYF; cdr3_nt: TGTGCCAGCAGTAAAGGTGCTGCGGAGGGCCGATCCTACGAGCAGTACTTC
v_call: TRBV23-1; d_call: TRBD2; j_call: TRBJ2-3; clone_size: few; cdr3_aa: CASNSAGGRTDTQYF; cdr3_nt: TGCGCCAGCAACTCAGCGGGAGGGCGGACAGATACGCAGTATTTT
v_call: TRBV12-5; d_call: TRBD2; j_call: TRBJ2-1; clone_size: few; cdr3_aa: CASGSGLAGNNEQFF; cdr3_nt: TGTGCTAGTGGTTCGGGACTAGCGGGGAACAATGAGCAGTTCTTC
v_call: TRBV10-3; d_call: TRBD2; j_call: TRBJ2-2; clone_size: few; cdr3_aa: CAIRTSGSYTGELFF; cdr3_nt: TGTGCCATCAGAACTAGCGGGAGCTACACCGGGGAGCTGTTTTTT
v_call: TRBV5-4; d_call: .; j_call: TRBJ1-5; clone_size: few; cdr3_aa: CASSLGGERSNQPQHF; cdr3_nt: TGTGCCAGCAGCTTGGGGGGGGAGAGGAGCAATCAGCCCCAGCATTTT
v_call: TRBV11-3; d_call: .; j_call: TRBJ2-1; clone_size: few; cdr3_aa: CASSLGARLSYNEQFF; cdr3_nt: TGTGCCAGCAGCTTAGGGGCCCGGCTCTCCTACAATGAGCAGTTCTTC
v_call: TRBV4-1; d_call: .; j_call: TRBJ2-7; clone_size: few; cdr3_aa: CASSQEIQGKGQYF; cdr3_nt: TGCGCCAGCAGCCAAGAGATACAGGGTAAAGGGCAGTACTTC
v_call: TRBV10-3; d_call: TRBD2; j_call: TRBJ2-2; clone_size: .; cdr3_aa: CAINDRIRTSGTGELFF; cdr3_nt: TGTGCCATCAATGACAGGATTCGGACTAGCGGCACCGGGGAGCTGTTTTTT
v_call: TRBV4-1; d_call: TRBD2; j_call: TRBJ2-7; clone_size: few; cdr3_aa: CASSQEGAGGGFSYEQYF; cdr3_nt: TGCGCCAGCAGCCAAGAGGGAGCGGGAGGGGGGTTCTCCTACGAGCAGTACTTC
v_call: TRBV7-6; d_call: .; j_call: TRBJ1-6; clone_size: few; cdr3_aa: CASSLGGGNSPLHF; cdr3_nt: TGTGCCAGCAGCTTAGGAGGGGGGAATTCACCCCTCCACTTT
v_call: TRBV15; d_call: .; j_call: TRBJ2-2; clone_size: few; cdr3_aa: CATSKTAPGELFF; cdr3_nt: TGTGCCACCAGCAAAACGGCGCCCGGGGAGCTGTTTTTT
v_call: TRBV10-3; d_call: TRBD1; j_call: TRBJ1-1; clone_size: .; cdr3_aa: CAISRGVRMNTEAFF; cdr3_nt: TGTGCCATCAGCAGGGGGGTGAGGATGAACACTGAAGCTTTCTTT
v_call: TRBV28; d_call: .; j_call: TRBJ1-1; clone_size: .; cdr3_aa: CASSLLRQGMTEAFF; cdr3_nt: TGTGCCAGCAGTTTATTACGGCAGGGGATGACTGAAGCTTTCTTT
v_call: TRBV14; d_call: .; j_call: TRBJ1-1; clone_size: .; cdr3_aa: CASSRGGPYTEAFF; cdr3_nt: TGTGCCAGCAGCCGCGGGGGACCTTACACTGAAGCTTTCTTT
v_call: TRBV6-5; d_call: .; j_call: TRBJ1-2; clone_size: few; cdr3_aa: CASSYSVGYGYTF; cdr3_nt: TGTGCCAGCAGTTACTCGGTTGGATATGGCTACACCTTC
v_call: TRBV19; d_call: .; j_call: TRBJ1-5; clone_size: .; cdr3_aa: CASSSLGTGWLDNQPQHF; cdr3_nt: TGTGCCAGTAGTTCTTTGGGGACCGGATGGTTGGACAATCAGCCCCAGCATTTT
v_call: TRBV6-1; d_call: .; j_call: TRBJ1-5; clone_size: .; cdr3_aa: CASSPGPRNQPQHF; cdr3_nt: TGTGCCAGCAGCCCCGGACCCAGAAATCAGCCCCAGCATTTT
v_call: TRBV19; d_call: TRBD2; j_call: TRBJ2-7; clone_size: .; cdr3_aa: CASSMPAGVVYEQYF; cdr3_nt: TGTGCCAGTAGTATGCCAGCGGGGGTGGTCTACGAGCAGTACTTC
v_call: TRBV28; d_call: TRBD1; j_call: TRBJ2-1; clone_size: few; cdr3_aa: CASSPPTGWYEQFF; cdr3_nt: TGTGCCAGCAGTCCCCCGACAGGGTGGTATGAGCAGTTCTTC
v_call: TRBV27; d_call: TRBD2; j_call: TRBJ2-7; clone_size: few; cdr3_aa: CASSLSASGRSGEQYF; cdr3_nt: TGTGCCAGCAGTTTATCGGCTAGCGGGCGCTCTGGGGAGCAGTACTTC
v_call: TRBV20-1; d_call: .; j_call: TRBJ1-4; clone_size: few; cdr3_aa: CSPRAGEKLFF; cdr3_nt: TGCAGTCCTAGGGCGGGTGAAAAACTGTTTTTT
v_call: TRBV18; d_call: TRBD2; j_call: TRBJ2-3; clone_size: few; cdr3_aa: CASSRLLAGASIGDTQYF; cdr3_nt: TGTGCCAGCTCACGACTACTAGCGGGGGCCTCCATTGGAGATACGCAGTATTTT
v_call: TRBV27; d_call: .; j_call: TRBJ2-1; clone_size: few; cdr3_aa: CASSFLQSGEQFF; cdr3_nt: TGTGCCAGCAGTTTCCTCCAAAGTGGTGAGCAGTTCTTC
v_call: TRBV7-6; d_call: TRBD2; j_call: TRBJ2-1; clone_size: .; cdr3_aa: CASSLGGLAGLFSYNEQFF; cdr3_nt: TGTGCCAGCAGCTTAGGCGGACTAGCGGGTCTCTTCTCCTACAATGAGCAGTTCTTC
v_call: TRBV5-1; d_call: .; j_call: TRBJ2-5; clone_size: few; cdr3_aa: CASSRRTPQETQYF; cdr3_nt: TGCGCCAGCAGCCGTAGGACGCCACAAGAGACCCAGTACTTC
v_call: TRBV10-3; d_call: TRBD1; j_call: TRBJ2-3; clone_size: .; cdr3_aa: CASSLDRGADTQYF; cdr3_nt: TGTGCCAGCAGCTTGGACAGGGGAGCAGATACGCAGTATTTT
v_call: TRBV9; d_call: .; j_call: TRBJ2-6; clone_size: .; cdr3_aa: CASSVFLSGANVLTF; cdr3_nt: TGTGCCAGCAGCGTATTCCTCTCTGGGGCCAACGTCCTGACTTTC
v_call: TRBV5-1; d_call: .; j_call: TRBJ2-2; clone_size: .; cdr3_aa: CASSLALDTYTGELFF; cdr3_nt: TGCGCCAGCAGCTTGGCCTTGGACACCTACACCGGGGAGCTGTTTTTT
v_call: TRBV5-4; d_call: TRBD1; j_call: TRBJ1-1; clone_size: few; cdr3_aa: CASSLANRGEAFF; cdr3_nt: TGTGCCAGCAGCTTGGCCAACAGGGGAGAAGCTTTCTTT